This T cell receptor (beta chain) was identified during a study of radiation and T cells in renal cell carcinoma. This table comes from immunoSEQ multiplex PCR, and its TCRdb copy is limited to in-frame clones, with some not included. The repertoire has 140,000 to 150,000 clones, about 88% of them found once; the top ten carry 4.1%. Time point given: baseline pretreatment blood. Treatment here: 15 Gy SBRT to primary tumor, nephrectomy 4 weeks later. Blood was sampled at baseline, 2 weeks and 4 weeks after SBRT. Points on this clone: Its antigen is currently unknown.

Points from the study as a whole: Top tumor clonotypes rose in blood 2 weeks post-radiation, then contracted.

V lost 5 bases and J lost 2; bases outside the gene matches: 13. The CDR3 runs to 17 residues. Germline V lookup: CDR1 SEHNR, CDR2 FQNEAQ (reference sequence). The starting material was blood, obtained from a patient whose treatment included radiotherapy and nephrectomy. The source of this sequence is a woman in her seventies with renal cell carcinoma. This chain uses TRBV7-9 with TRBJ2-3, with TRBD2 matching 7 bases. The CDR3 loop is CASSPHPGGTPTDTQYF. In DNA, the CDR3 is TGTGCCAGCAGCCCCCACCCGGGGGGAACCCCCACAGATACGCAGTATTTT.